The 22 T cell receptor beta chains listed next were all sequenced from one sample in a study of beta chain features in type 1 diabetes. The isolated RNA, all of it, was reverse transcribed, so expressed TCRB transcripts were what got sequenced. Data came from immunoSEQ multiplex PCR; TCRdb stores just in-frame clones and leaves some out. The table has under 350,000 clones, roughly 8% seen once. The sequenced material came from central memory CD4+ T cells from blood. The receptors here all came from a woman younger than 35 in good health.

A word on this clone: One end of the junction fails to match germline, which may point to a read error. The chain uses TRBV11-2 and TRBJ2-7; 9 nucleotides match TRBD1. CDR1 is SGHAT, CDR2 FQNNGV, per germline. This CDR3 is 12 amino acids long. The CDR3 region has the DNA TGTGCCAGCAGCTTGTATTCCGGGACAGGGTTCTTC. Protein sequence: CASSLYSGTGFF. The full variable domain, completed using reference TRBV11-2 and TRBJ2-7, is EAGVAQSPRYKIIEKRQSVAFWCNPISGHATLYWYQQILGQGPKLLIQFQNNGVVDDSQLPKDRFSAERLKGVDSTLKIQPAKLEDSAVYLCASSLYSGTGFFGPGTRLTVT.

Only a few counts were recorded for this clone. A much larger clone differs from this one at a single base, so this may be a read error. V usage is TRBV7-3 and J usage is TRBJ2-2; D call uncertain. The germline V and J ends were trimmed by 4 bases and 0 bases, with 0 bases remaining between them. CDR1 and CDR2 (germline): SGHTA, FQGTGA. This CDR3 has 12 amino acids. The CDR3 sequence: CASSSNTGELFF. In DNA form, the CDR3 reads TGTGCCAGCAGCTCGAACACCGGGGAGCTGTTTTTT.

This clone has just a few counts. J is TRBJ1-1 and V is TRBV11-2; 8 bases are shared with TRBD1. Germline CDR1 SGHAT, CDR2 FQNNGV. This CDR3 contains 12 residues. Trimming at V came to 3 bases and at J to 8 bases, leaving 2 bases not matched to a gene. Here the CDR3 reads CASSFRDREAFF. The CDR3 coding sequence is TGTGCCAGCAGCTTTCGGGACAGGGAAGCTTTCTTT.

This clone was seen ten or more times. V gene TRBV7-2 combines with J gene TRBJ2-2; 10 positions match TRBD2. Losses at the gene ends were 4 bases for V and 4 bases for J; bases not matched to a gene: 6. CDR3 length: 16 residues. Germline V gene data show CDR1 as SGHTA and CDR2 as FQGNSA. The CDR3: CASSYWTSGSTGELFF. As DNA, the CDR3 is TGTGCCAGCAGCTACTGGACTAGCGGTTCCACCGGGGAGCTGTTTTTT.

The chain couples TRBV14 to TRBJ2-7; D possibly corresponds to TRBD2 (7 bases). Germline CDR1 is SGHDN and CDR2 is FVKESK. The CDR3 totals 16 residues. The V and J ends lost 4 bases and 4 bases respectively, with 20 bases between them. The CDR3 coding sequence is TGTGCCAGCAGCCCTGGGAGGGGCAGGGGAAATTACGAGCAGTACGTC. Its protein product is CASSPGRGRGNYEQYV.

The DNA of the CDR3 is TGTGCCAGCAGCCCGACAGGGGGCTCGTGGGAGACCCAGTACTTC. Translation: CASSPTGGSWETQYF. This rearrangement joins TRBV7-6 to TRBJ2-5; TRBD1 matches 10 bases. In germline, CDR1 is SGHVS, CDR2 FNYEAQ. The CDR3 contains 15 residues. V shed 5 bases, J shed 5 bases, and the junction held 8 bases outside the gene matches.

This clone has a count of ten or more. Additional DNA sequences in this sample encode the identical CDR3. The chain links TRBV28 to TRBJ1-5; tentative D call: TRBD1 (5 bases). The CDR3 extends over 15 amino acids. The V and J ends lost 6 bases and 3 bases respectively, with 15 bases between them. CDR1 is MDHEN, CDR2 SYDVKM, per germline. In DNA, the CDR3 is TGTGCCAGCAGCCTCGCCGGGGCCTACAATCAGCCCCAGCATTTT. This translates into CASSLAGAYNQPQHF.

V usage is TRBV7-3 and J usage is TRBJ2-2, with TRBD1 matching over 10 bases. This CDR3 has 16 residues. After removal of 5 bases from V and 0 bases from J, the junction contained 3 bases not matched to a gene. The germline V gene encodes CDR1 SGHTA and CDR2 FQGTGA. The CDR3 DNA reads as TGTGCCAGCAGCATCGGACAGGGGGCGAACACCGGGGAGCTGTTTTTT. Encoded protein: CASSIGQGANTGELFF.

This clone came up a few times. The genes are TRBV18 and TRBJ2-5; D may match TRBD1 or TRBD2 (5 bases each). The CDR3 spans 15 residues. CDR1 and CDR2 from the germline V gene are KGHSH and LQKENI. V was shortened by 0 bases and J by 4 bases, with 12 bases between the two germline ends. The DNA of the CDR3 is TGTGCCAGCTCACCACCGGGGCCAGAGGGAGAGACCCAGTACTTC. Amino acids: CASSPPGPEGETQYF.

The rearrangement joins TRBV11-2 to TRBJ2-1, with 9 bases aligning to TRBD2. Looked up from germline, CDR1 is SGHAT and CDR2 is FQNNGV. The CDR3 length is 19 residues. V dropped 1 base and J dropped 4; count of bases not matched to a gene: 14. CDR3 coding DNA: TGTGCCAGCAGCTTAGTGGGGTCTAGCGGGACGCGATCTTACAATGAGCAGTTCTTC. Translated, it gives CASSLVGSSGTRSYNEQFF.

This clone was counted ten times or more. This rearrangement joins TRBV2 to TRBJ2-2; TRBD2 agrees at 8 bases. Germline V gene lookup returns CDR1 SNHLY and CDR2 FYNNEI. V lost 6 bases and J lost 11; bases outside the gene matches: 11. This CDR3 has 14 residues. The CDR3 DNA sequence: TGTGCCAGCAGGGACTTGGCGGGGGGCCGAGAGCTGTTTTTT. This gives the protein CASRDLAGGRELFF.

This clone was seen a handful of times. This rearrangement joins TRBV2 to TRBJ1-1, with D possibly being TRBD1 (6 bases). V was shortened by 6 bases and J by 1 base, with 18 bases between the two germline ends. CDR1 SNHLY and CDR2 FYNNEI come from the germline V gene. CDR3 length equals 16 residues. The chain's CDR3 is CASRLQGGIGNTEAFF. The CDR3 DNA is TGTGCCAGCAGGTTACAGGGAGGAATAGGGAACACTGAAGCTTTCTTT.

Many counts were recorded for this clone. This chain links TRBV7-9 with TRBJ1-5, with D unclear. The CDR3 contains 12 residues. V lost 1 base and J lost 6, with 4 bases in between. From germline, CDR1 is SEHNR and CDR2 FQNEAQ (reference sequence). CDR3 sequence (DNA): TGTGCCAGCAGCTTAGGGGTTCAGCCCCAGCATTTT. As protein: CASSLGVQPQHF.

The table lists this clone with a few counts. V usage is TRBV1 and J usage is TRBJ2-7; the table's D call, TRBD1, was not checked against the DNA. TRBV1 is a pseudogene segment. The CDR3 spans 13 residues. The CDR3 protein is CTSSHPWTGADCV. Here the CDR3 DNA reads TGCACCAGCAGCCATCCTTGGACAGGGGCTGATTGCGTC.

This clone was counted ten times or more. This rearrangement joins TRBV11-3 to TRBJ2-3, with 9 bases aligning to TRBD2. V trimming: 2 bases; J trimming: 2 bases; junction bases outside the gene matches: 2. Germline loops: CDR1 SGHNT, CDR2 YENEEA. This CDR3 has 15 amino acids. DNA of the CDR3: TGTGCCAGCAGCTTACTAGCGGGGTTCACAGATACGCAGTATTTT. Its protein is CASSLLAGFTDTQYF.

This clone was seen more than once but under ten times. The gene calls are TRBV5-5 and TRBJ2-1, with 8 nucleotides matching TRBD2. Germline V gene sequence: CDR1 SGHKS, CDR2 YYEKEE (reference sequence). V lost 4 bases to trimming and J lost 7 bases; unmatched junction nucleotides: 1. CDR3 length equals 12 residues. The CDR3 DNA reads TGTGCCAGCAGCCGACTAGCGAATGAGCAGTTCTTC. As protein: CASSRLANEQFF.

In this sample, this clone turned up a few times. V usage is TRBV19 and J usage is TRBJ1-3; D remains unclear. CDR1 is LNHDA, CDR2 SQIVND, per germline (reference sequence). The V end was cut by 3 bases, the J end by 0 bases, with 3 bases between. The CDR3 runs 13 residues. CDR3 in DNA: TGTGCCAGTAGTATGTTCTCTGGAAACACCATATATTTT. Protein sequence: CASSMFSGNTIYF.

The V call is TRBV5-5, the J call TRBJ2-3; D is perhaps TRBD1 or TRBD2 (5 bases each). Germline assignment: CDR1 SGHKS and CDR2 YYEKEE (reference sequence). This CDR3 has 14 amino acids. Between the trimmed V and J ends, which lost 2 bases and 6 bases, there was a span of 13 bases. CDR3 region: CASSFNKGTDTQYF. DNA of the CDR3: TGTGCCAGCAGCTTCAATAAGGGGACCGATACGCAGTATTTT.

This clone was seen ten or more times. V is TRBV29-1 and J is TRBJ2-7; D may be TRBD1 (6 bases). V lost 2 bases and J lost 6, with 8 bases in between. The CDR3 contains 11 residues. Germline V lookup: CDR1 SQVTM, CDR2 ANQGSEA. The CDR3 spells CSVELGGEQYV. Here the CDR3 DNA reads TGCAGCGTTGAATTAGGGGGCGAGCAGTACGTC.

V gene TRBV28 combines with J gene TRBJ2-5; D unresolved. Trimming stripped 11 bases from V and 1 base from J, with 14 bases between. Germline V CDR1 and CDR2: MDHEN, SYDVKM. The CDR3 contains 13 residues. The CDR3, as DNA: TGTGCCGGCTCCAGGTCGTCCCAAGAGACCCAGTACTTC. Encoded protein: CAGSRSSQETQYF. The full variable domain, completed using reference TRBV28 and TRBJ2-5, is DVKVTQSSRYLVKRTGEKVFLECVQDMDHENMFWYRQDPGLGLRLIYFSYDVKMKEKGDIPEGYSVSREKKERFSLILESASTNQTSMYLCAGSRSSQETQYFGPGTRLLVL.

This chain joins TRBV18 and TRBJ1-2; D unresolved. The CDR3 totals 15 residues. The germline V gene encodes CDR1 KGHSH and CDR2 LQKENI. The V gene lost 3 bases and the J gene lost 2 bases, with 13 bases spanning the gap. The CDR3 loop is CASSPRTDTNYGYTF. The CDR3 DNA is TGTGCCAGCTCACCCCGGACGGATACAAACTATGGCTACACCTTC.

The V call is TRBV28, the J call TRBJ2-7; D is perhaps TRBD2 (5 bases). Germline values: CDR1 MDHEN, CDR2 SYDVKM. This CDR3 has 12 amino acids. The V and J ends lost 5 bases and 4 bases respectively, with 9 bases between them. CDR3 in amino acids: CASSPSYYEQYV. The CDR3 DNA sequence: TGTGCCAGCAGTCCTAGCTATTACGAGCAGTACGTC.